This T cell receptor beta chain was found in a study of identifying expanded T cells in peripheral blood. Study findings and constraints: Across healthy donors, higher total template counts meant significantly greater roughly 2-week count variance.

Repertoires were generated with immunoSEQ multiplex PCR, while TCRdb's copy carries only in-frame clones and drops some. The sample shows 85,000 to 95,000 clones, more than 70% of them seen only once. Germline V gene data show CDR1 as SNHLY and CDR2 as FYNNEI. The CDR3 sequence is 12 residues long. V was clipped by 2 bases and J by 6 bases, with 8 bases between them. As to this clone: Antigen specificity is unknown.

The chain uses TRBV2 and TRBJ2-7, with D uncertain. This sequence was found in a person between 18 and 75 years old in good health. The material sequenced was blood. DNA of the CDR3: TGTGCCAGCAGTGAAACCGGGCGCGAGCAGTACTTC. Translating gives CASSETGREQYF.